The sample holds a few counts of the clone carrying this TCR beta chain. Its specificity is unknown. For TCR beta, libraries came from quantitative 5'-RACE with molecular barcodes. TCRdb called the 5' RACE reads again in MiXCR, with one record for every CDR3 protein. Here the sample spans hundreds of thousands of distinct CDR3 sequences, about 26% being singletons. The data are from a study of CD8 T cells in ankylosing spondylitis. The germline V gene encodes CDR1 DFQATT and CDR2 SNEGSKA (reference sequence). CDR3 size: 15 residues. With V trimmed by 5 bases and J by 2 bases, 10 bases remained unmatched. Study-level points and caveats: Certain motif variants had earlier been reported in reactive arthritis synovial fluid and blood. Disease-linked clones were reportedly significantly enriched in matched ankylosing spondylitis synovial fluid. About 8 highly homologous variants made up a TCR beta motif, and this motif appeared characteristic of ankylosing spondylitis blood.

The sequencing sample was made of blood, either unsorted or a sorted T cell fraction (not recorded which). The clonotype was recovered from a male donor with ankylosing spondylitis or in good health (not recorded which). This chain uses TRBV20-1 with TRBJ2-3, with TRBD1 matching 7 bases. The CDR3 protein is CSAVDRRNPTDTQYF. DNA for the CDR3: TGCAGTGCTGTGGACAGGAGAAACCCCACAGATACGCAGTATTTT.